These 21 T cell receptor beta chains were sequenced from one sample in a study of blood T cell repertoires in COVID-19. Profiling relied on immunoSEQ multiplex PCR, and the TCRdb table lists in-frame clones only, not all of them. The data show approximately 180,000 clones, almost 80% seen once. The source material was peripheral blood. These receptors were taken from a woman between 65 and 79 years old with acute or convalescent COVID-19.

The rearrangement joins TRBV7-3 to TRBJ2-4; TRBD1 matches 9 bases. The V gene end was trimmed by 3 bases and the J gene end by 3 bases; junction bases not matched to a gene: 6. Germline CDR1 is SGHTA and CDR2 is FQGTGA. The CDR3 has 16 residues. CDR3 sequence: CASSLGQGFGKNIQYF. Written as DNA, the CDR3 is TGTGCCAGCAGCTTGGGACAGGGATTCGGCAAAAACATTCAGTACTTC. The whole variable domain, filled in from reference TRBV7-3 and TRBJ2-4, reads GAGVSQTPSNKVTEKGKYVELRCDPISGHTALYWYRQSLGQGPEFLIYFQGTGAADDSGLPNDRFFAVRPEGSVSTLKIQRTERGDSAVYLCASSLGQGFGKNIQYFGAGTRLSVL.

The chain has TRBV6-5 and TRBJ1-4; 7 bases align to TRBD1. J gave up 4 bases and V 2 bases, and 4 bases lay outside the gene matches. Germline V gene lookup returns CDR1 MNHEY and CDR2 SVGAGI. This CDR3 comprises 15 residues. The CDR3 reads CASSYAGTVNEKLFF. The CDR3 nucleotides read TGTGCCAGCAGTTACGCGGGGACAGTTAATGAAAAACTGTTTTTT.

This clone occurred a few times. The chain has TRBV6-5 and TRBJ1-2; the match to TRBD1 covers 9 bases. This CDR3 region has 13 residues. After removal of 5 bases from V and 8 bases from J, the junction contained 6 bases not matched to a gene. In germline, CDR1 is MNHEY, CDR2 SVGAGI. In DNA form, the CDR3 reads TGTGCCAGCAGTAACAGACAGGGGGTCGGCTACACCTTC. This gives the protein CASSNRQGVGYTF.

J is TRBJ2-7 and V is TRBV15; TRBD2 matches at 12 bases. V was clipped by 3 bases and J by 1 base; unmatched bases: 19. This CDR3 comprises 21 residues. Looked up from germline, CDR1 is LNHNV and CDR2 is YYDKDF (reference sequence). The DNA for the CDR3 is TGTGCCACCAGCAGCCAAATCACTAGCGGGAGGCGAGTTTCTGGGTCCTACGAGCAGTACTTC. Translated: CATSSQITSGRRVSGSYEQYF.

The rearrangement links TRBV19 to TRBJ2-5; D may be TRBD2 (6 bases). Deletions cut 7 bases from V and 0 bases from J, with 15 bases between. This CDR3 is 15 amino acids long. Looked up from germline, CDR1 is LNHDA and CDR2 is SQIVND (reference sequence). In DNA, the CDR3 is TGTGCCAGTAAAATGGGAGGAGCGAACCAAGAGACCCAGTACTTC. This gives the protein CASKMGGANQETQYF.

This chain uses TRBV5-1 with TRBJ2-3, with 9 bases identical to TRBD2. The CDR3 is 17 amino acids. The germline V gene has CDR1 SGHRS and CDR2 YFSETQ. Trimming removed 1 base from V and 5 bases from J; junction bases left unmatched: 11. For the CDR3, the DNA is TGCGCCAGCAGCTTGCAAGGATTAGCGGGAGCCAGAGATACGCAGTATTTT. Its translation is CASSLQGLAGARDTQYF.

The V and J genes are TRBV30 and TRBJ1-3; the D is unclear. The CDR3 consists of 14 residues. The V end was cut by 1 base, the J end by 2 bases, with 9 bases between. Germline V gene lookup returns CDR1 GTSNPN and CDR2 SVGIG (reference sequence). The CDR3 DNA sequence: TGTGCCTGGAGTGCGGGTAATCCTGGAAACACCATATATTTT. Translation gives CAWSAGNPGNTIYF.

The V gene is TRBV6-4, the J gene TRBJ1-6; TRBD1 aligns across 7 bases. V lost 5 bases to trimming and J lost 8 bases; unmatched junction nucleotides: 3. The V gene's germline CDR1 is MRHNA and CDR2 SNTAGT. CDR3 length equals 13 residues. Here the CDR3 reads CASSSDRDSPLHF. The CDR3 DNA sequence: TGTGCCAGCAGTTCCGACAGGGATTCACCCCTCCACTTT.

CDR3 DNA sequence: TGTGCCTGGAGGTACGGGACAGCCGCCTCCGAGCAGTACTTC. Protein: CAWRYGTAASEQYF. J is TRBJ2-7 and V is TRBV30; TRBD1 aligns across 7 bases. The CDR3 has 14 residues. The germline gives CDR1 GTSNPN, CDR2 SVGIG (reference sequence). With V trimmed by 3 bases and J by 6 bases, 11 bases remained unmatched.

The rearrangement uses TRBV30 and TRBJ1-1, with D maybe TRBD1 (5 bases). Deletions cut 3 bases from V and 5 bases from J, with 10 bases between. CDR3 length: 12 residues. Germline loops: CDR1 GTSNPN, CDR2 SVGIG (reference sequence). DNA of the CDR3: TGTGCCTGGAGCGGAGGGGAGACTGAAGCTTTCTTT. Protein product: CAWSGGETEAFF.

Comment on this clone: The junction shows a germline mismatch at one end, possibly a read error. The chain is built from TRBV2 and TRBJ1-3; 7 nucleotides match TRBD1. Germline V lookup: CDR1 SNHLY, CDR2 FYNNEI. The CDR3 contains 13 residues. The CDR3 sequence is CASRPGQARPGDF. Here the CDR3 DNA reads TGTGCCAGCAGACCCGGACAGGCTCGACCGGGGGATTTT. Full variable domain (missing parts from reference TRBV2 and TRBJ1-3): EPEVTQTPSHQVTQMGQEVILRCVPISNHLYFYWYRQILGQKVEFLVSFYNNEISEKSEIFDDQFSVERPDGSNFTLKIRSTKLEDSAMYFCASRPGQARPGDFGEGSWLTVV.

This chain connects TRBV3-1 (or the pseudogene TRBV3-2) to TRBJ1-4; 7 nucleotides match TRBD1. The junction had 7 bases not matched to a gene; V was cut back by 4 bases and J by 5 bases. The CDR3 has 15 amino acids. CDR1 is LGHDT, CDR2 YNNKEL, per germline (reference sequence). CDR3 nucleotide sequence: TGTGCCAGCAGCCCATTCGGACAGGTCAATGAAAAACTGTTTTTT. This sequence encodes CASSPFGQVNEKLFF.

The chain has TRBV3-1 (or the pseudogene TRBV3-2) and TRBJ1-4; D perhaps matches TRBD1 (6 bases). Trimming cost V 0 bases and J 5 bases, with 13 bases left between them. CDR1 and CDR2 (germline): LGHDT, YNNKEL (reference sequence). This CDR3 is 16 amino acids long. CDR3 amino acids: CASSQEGAGPNEKLFF. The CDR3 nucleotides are TGTGCCAGCAGCCAAGAGGGGGCCGGACCGAATGAAAAACTGTTTTTT.

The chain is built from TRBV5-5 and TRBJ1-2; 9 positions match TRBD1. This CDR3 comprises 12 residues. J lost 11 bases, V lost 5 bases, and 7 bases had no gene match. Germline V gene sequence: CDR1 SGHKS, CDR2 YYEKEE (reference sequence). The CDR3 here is CASSSRDREYTF. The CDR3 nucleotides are TGTGCCAGCAGTTCCCGGGACAGGGAATACACCTTC.

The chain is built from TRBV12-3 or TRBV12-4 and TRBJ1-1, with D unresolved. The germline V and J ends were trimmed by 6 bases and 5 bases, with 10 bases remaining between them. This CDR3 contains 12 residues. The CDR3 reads CASSRTGTEAFF. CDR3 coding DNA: TGTGCCAGCAGCCGTACCGGGACTGAAGCTTTCTTT.

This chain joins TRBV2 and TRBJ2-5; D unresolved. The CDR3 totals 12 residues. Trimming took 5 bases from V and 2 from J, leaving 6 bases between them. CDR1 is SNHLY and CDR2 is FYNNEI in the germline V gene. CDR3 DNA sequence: TGTGCCAGCAGTCGGGTTCAAGAGACCCAGTACTTC. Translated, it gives CASSRVQETQYF.

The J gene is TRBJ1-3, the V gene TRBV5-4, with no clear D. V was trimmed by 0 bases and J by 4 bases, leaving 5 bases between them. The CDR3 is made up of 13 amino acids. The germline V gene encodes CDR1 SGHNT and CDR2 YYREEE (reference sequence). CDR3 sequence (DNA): TGTGCCAGCAGCTTGGACTCCGGAAACACCATATATTTT. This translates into CASSLDSGNTIYF.

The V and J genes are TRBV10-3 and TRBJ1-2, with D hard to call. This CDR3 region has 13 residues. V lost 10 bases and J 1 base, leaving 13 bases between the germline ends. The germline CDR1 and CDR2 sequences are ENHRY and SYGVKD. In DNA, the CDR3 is TGTGCCACATCCCCGGGATTTAACTATGGCTACACCTTC. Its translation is CATSPGFNYGYTF.

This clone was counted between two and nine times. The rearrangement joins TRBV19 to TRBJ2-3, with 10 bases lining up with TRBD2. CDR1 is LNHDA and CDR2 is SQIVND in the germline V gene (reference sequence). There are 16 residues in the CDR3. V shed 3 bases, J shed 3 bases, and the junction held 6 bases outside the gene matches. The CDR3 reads CASSIPGTSVTDTQYF. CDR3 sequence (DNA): TGTGCCAGTAGTATCCCCGGGACTAGCGTGACAGATACGCAGTATTTT.

DNA for the CDR3: TGTGCCAGTAGTAGAGGGCAGGGGAACATTCAGTACTTC. Its translation: CASSRGQGNIQYF. The chain couples TRBV19 to TRBJ2-4; the D gene is possibly TRBD1 (6 bases). In germline, CDR1 is LNHDA, CDR2 SQIVND (reference sequence). The CDR3 is made up of 13 amino acids. V was trimmed by 4 bases and J by 7 bases, leaving 11 bases between them.

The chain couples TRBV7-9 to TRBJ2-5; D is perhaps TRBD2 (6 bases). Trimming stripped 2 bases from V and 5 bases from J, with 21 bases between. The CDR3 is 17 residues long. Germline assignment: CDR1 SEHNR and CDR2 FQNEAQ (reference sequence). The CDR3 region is CASSLTPGGIEKETQYF. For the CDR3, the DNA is TGTGCCAGCAGCTTAACTCCCGGCGGGATCGAGAAGGAGACCCAGTACTTC.